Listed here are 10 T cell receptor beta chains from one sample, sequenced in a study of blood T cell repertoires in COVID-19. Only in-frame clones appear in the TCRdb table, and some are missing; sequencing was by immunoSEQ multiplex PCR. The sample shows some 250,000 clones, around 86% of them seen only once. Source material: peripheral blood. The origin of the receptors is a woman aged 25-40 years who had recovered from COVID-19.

CDR3 region: CASSQETDRMDQPQHF. The CDR3 coding sequence is TGTGCCAGCAGCCAAGAAACGGACAGGATGGATCAGCCCCAGCATTTT. The rearrangement joins TRBV3-1 (or the pseudogene TRBV3-2) to TRBJ1-5, with TRBD1 matching 7 bases. Trimming took 0 bases from V and 5 from J; bases not matched to a gene: 7. Germline V gives CDR1 LGHDT, CDR2 YNNKEL (reference sequence). This CDR3 spans 16 amino acids.

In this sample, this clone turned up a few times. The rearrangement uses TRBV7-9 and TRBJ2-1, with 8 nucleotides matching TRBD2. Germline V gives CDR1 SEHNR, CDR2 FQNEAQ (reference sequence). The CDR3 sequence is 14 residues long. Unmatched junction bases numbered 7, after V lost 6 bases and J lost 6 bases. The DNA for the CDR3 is TGTGCCAGCAGTCCGGGACTAGGTCTCAATGAGCAGTTCTTC. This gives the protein CASSPGLGLNEQFF.

CDR3 sequence: CASGLDQWGGSYEQYF. The CDR3 DNA reads TGTGCTAGTGGTTTGGACCAGTGGGGGGGCTCCTACGAGCAGTACTTC. This chain connects TRBV12-5 to TRBJ2-7; TRBD2 agrees at 7 bases. V was clipped by 1 base and J by 0 bases; unmatched bases: 6. This CDR3 has 16 residues. CDR1 and CDR2 from the germline V gene are LGHNT and FRNRAP. Full variable domain (remainder filled in from reference TRBV12-5 and TRBJ2-7): DARVTQTPRHKVTEMGQEVTMRCQPILGHNTVFWYRQTMMQGLELLAYFRNRAPLDDSGMPKDRFSAEMPDATLATLKIQPSEPRDSAVYFCASGLDQWGGSYEQYFGPGTRLTVT.

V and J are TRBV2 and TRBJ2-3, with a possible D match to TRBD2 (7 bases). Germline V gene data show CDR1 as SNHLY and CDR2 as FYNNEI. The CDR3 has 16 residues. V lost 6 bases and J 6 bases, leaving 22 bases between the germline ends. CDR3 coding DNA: TGTGCCAGCAGGGAACTTGTAGGGGGGGCCGGGGATACGCAGTATTTT. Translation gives CASRELVGGAGDTQYF. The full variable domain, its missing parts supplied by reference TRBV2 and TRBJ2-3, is EPEVTQTPSHQVTQMGQEVILRCVPISNHLYFYWYRQILGQKVEFLVSFYNNEISEKSEIFDDQFSVERPDGSNFTLKIRSTKLEDSAMYFCASRELVGGAGDTQYFGPGTRLTVL.

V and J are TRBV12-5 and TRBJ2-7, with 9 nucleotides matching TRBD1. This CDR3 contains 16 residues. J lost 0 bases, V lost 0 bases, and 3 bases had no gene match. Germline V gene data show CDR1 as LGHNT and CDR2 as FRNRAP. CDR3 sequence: CASGLVQGQGSYEQYF. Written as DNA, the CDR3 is TGTGCTAGTGGTTTGGTACAGGGACAGGGCTCCTACGAGCAGTACTTC.

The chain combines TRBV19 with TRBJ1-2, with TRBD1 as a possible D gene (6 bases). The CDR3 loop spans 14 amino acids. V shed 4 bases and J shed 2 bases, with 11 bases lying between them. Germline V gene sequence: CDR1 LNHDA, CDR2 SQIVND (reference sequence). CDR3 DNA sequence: TGTGCCAGTAGTAACAACAGGGACAACTATGGCTACACCTTC. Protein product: CASSNNRDNYGYTF.

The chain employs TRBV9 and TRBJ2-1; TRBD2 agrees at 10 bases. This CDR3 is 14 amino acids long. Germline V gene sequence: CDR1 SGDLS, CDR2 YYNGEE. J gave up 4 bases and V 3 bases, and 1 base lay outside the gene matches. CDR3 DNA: TGTGCCAGCAGCGCGGGACTAGCGTACAATGAGCAGTTCTTC. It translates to CASSAGLAYNEQFF.

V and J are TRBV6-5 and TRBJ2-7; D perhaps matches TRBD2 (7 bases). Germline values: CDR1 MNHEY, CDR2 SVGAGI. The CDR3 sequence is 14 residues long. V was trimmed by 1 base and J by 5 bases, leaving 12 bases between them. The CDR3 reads CASSYYRGAHEQYF. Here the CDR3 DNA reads TGTGCCAGCAGTTACTACCGGGGGGCCCACGAGCAGTACTTC.

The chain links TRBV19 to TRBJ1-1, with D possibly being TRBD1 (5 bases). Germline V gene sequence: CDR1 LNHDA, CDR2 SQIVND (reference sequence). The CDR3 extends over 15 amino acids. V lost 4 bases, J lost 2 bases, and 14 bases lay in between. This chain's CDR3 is CASSSQGGINTEAFF. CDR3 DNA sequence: TGTGCCAGTAGTAGCCAGGGAGGGATTAACACTGAAGCTTTCTTT. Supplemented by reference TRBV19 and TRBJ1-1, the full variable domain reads DGGITQSPKYLFRKEGQNVTLSCEQNLNHDAMYWYRQDPGQGLRLIYYSQIVNDFQKGDIAEGYSVSREKKESFPLTVTSAQKNPTAFYLCASSSQGGINTEAFFGQGTRLTVV.

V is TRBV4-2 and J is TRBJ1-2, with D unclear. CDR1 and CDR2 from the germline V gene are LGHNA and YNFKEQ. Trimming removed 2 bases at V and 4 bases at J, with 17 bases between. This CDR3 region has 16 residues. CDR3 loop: CASSQFLDLVGYGYTF. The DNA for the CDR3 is TGTGCCAGCAGCCAATTCTTGGATCTAGTGGGCTATGGCTACACCTTC.